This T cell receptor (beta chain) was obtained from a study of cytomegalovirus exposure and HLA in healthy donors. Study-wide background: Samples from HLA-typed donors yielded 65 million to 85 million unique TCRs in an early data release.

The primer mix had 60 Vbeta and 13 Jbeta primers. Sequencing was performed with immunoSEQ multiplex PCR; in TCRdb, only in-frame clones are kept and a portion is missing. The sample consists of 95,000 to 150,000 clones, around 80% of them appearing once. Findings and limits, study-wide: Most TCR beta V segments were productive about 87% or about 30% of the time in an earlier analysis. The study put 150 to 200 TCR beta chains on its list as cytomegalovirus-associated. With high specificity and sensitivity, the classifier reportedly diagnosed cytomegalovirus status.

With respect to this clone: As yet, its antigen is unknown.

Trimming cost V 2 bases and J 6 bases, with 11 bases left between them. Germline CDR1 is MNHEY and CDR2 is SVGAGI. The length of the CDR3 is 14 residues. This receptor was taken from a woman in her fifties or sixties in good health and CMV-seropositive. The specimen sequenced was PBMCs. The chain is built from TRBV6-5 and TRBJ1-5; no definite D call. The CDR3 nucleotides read TGTGCCAGCAGTTACGCCGCCGGGAGTCAGCCCCAGCATTTT. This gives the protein CASSYAAGSQPQHF.